This T cell receptor beta chain was captured in a study of Ad26.COV2.S vaccination and SARS-CoV-2 variants. The CDR3 loop spans 12 amino acids. Trimming removed 4 bases from V and 2 bases from J; junction bases left unmatched: 2. The germline gives CDR1 SQVTM, CDR2 ANQGSEA. Some clones are missing from TCRdb's copy, which holds only in-frame ones; the method was immunoSEQ multiplex PCR. The data hold about 350,000 clones, with about 92% observed a single time. The TCR comes from a human donor who had recovered from COVID-19. J is TRBJ2-7 and V is TRBV29-1; 7 nucleotides line up with TRBD1. The sequenced sample was peripheral blood, obtained after recovery from COVID-19. The CDR3 DNA reads TGCAGCGTTGGGGGACAGCCCTACGAGCAGTACTTC. It is translated as CSVGGQPYEQYF.